Listed here are 29 T cell receptor beta chains from one sample, sequenced in a study of shared clonotypes between healthy human individuals. TCRdb keeps only in-frame clones here, not all; method: immunoSEQ multiplex PCR. The sample shows millions of clones, approximately 95% of them seen only once. The specimen sequenced was naive CD4+ T cells sorted from blood. Subset given: CD45RA+ positively selected. The receptors were sampled from a young man in good health.

The CDR3 nucleotides read TGCGCCAGCACGTTGACACCAGGAAACACCATATATTTT. It translates to CASTLTPGNTIYF. The chain joins TRBV4-1 to TRBJ1-3; D is uncertain. This CDR3 is built from 13 residues. Deletions cut 7 bases from V and 4 bases from J, with 11 bases between. Germline CDR1 MGHRA, CDR2 YSYEKL.

V and J are TRBV6-5 and TRBJ2-2; 11 positions agree with TRBD2. CDR1 is MNHEY and CDR2 is SVGAGI in the germline V gene. Trimming cost V 6 bases and J 5 bases; bases outside gene matches: 5. CDR3 length equals 15 residues. The CDR3 bases are TGTGCCAGCAGCCTAGCGGGGGGAGTTACCGGGGAGCTGTTTTTT. It specifies CASSLAGGVTGELFF.

CDR3 coding DNA: TGTGCCAGCTCACCACCGACCGAGACCCAGTACTTC. Translation gives CASSPPTETQYF. The chain uses TRBV18 and TRBJ2-5; D is uncertain. The germline V gene encodes CDR1 KGHSH and CDR2 LQKENI. Deletions cut 0 bases from V and 5 bases from J, with 4 bases between. CDR3 length: 12 residues.

This clone appeared a single time. CDR3 protein: CASSGITYEQYF. CDR3 DNA sequence: TGTGCCAGCAGTGGGATTACCTACGAGCAGTACTTC. The J gene is TRBJ2-7, the V gene TRBV5-4; the D is unclear. CDR3 length: 12 residues. V lost 5 bases and J 2 bases, leaving 8 bases between the germline ends. Looked up from germline, CDR1 is SGHNT and CDR2 is YYREEE (reference sequence).

This chain joins TRBV7-9 and TRBJ1-5; 9 nucleotides agree with TRBD1. Germline trimming cut 4 bases from V and 3 bases from J; bases unmatched to any gene: 4. This CDR3 comprises 15 residues. Looked up from germline, CDR1 is SEHNR and CDR2 is FQNEAQ (reference sequence). This CDR3 is CASSWGTGNNQPQHF. CDR3 nucleotide sequence: TGTGCCAGCAGCTGGGGGACAGGGAACAATCAGCCCCAGCATTTT.

The rearrangement uses TRBV19 and TRBJ2-7; 8 bases agree with TRBD1. Unmatched junction bases numbered 12, after V lost 6 bases and J lost 5 bases. Germline values: CDR1 LNHDA, CDR2 SQIVND (reference sequence). The CDR3 spans 15 residues. The CDR3 protein is CASSAPGQGGDEQYF. CDR3 DNA sequence: TGTGCCAGTAGCGCTCCTGGACAGGGTGGGGACGAGCAGTACTTC. Full variable domain (missing parts from reference TRBV19 and TRBJ2-7): DGGITQSPKYLFRKEGQNVTLSCEQNLNHDAMYWYRQDPGQGLRLIYYSQIVNDFQKGDIAEGYSVSREKKESFPLTVTSAQKNPTAFYLCASSAPGQGGDEQYFGPGTRLTVT.

The chain joins TRBV6-5 to TRBJ1-1; D gene uncertain. The germline gives CDR1 MNHEY, CDR2 SVGAGI. The CDR3 consists of 14 residues. Trimming left V 5 bases short and J 1 base short, with 11 bases between. The CDR3 nucleotides are TGTGCCAGCAGTCGAGTACGGGGGAACACTGAAGCTTTCTTT. The encoded protein is CASSRVRGNTEAFF.

The CDR3 here is CASSPPGSMNTEAFF. The CDR3 DNA reads TGTGCCAGCAGCCCTCCGGGATCCATGAACACTGAAGCTTTCTTT. The chain couples TRBV14 to TRBJ1-1; D ambiguous. CDR3 length: 15 amino acids. V lost 4 bases to trimming and J lost 0 bases, with 12 bases between them. Germline V gene sequence: CDR1 SGHDN, CDR2 FVKESK.

The CDR3 nucleotides read TGCAGTGCGACAGGAAACTCACCCCTCCACTTT. Protein product: CSATGNSPLHF. The rearrangement uses TRBV20-1 and TRBJ1-6; maybe TRBD1 (6 bases). The germline CDR1 and CDR2 sequences are DFQATT and SNEGSKA (reference sequence). Trimming shortened V by 6 bases and J by 10 bases, and 10 bases separated the two germline ends. The CDR3 extends over 11 amino acids.

This chain connects TRBV5-1 to TRBJ1-2; possibly TRBD1 for D (6 bases). Trimming left V 3 bases short and J 9 bases short, with 21 bases between. Germline V CDR1 and CDR2: SGHRS, YFSETQ. There are 15 residues in the CDR3. CDR3 protein: CASSSPDGGHASYTF. Here the CDR3 DNA reads TGCGCCAGCAGCTCTCCAGACGGGGGACATGCGAGCTACACCTTC.

V is TRBV6-1 and J is TRBJ2-3; D perhaps matches TRBD1 (6 bases). The length of the CDR3 is 15 residues. Germline V gene data show CDR1 as MNHNS and CDR2 as SASEGT. Trimming left V 5 bases short and J 1 base short, with 13 bases between. As DNA, the CDR3 is TGTGCCAGCAGTCCTAACAGGGTAGGCACAGATACGCAGTATTTT. It is translated as CASSPNRVGTDTQYF.

The rearrangement links TRBV5-4 to TRBJ2-5, with D possibly matching TRBD2 (7 bases). Trimming removed 4 bases at V and 4 bases at J, with 17 bases between. Germline CDR1 SGHNT, CDR2 YYREEE (reference sequence). The CDR3 is 15 amino acids. The CDR3 sequence: CASSREGGSLETQYF. CDR3 in DNA: TGTGCCAGCAGCCGTGAGGGGGGGAGTTTAGAGACCCAGTACTTC.

Note on this clone: Other DNA sequences in the sample encode the same CDR3. The chain employs TRBV6-6 and TRBJ2-7; D might be TRBD2 (6 bases). CDR3 length equals 14 residues. The germline V gene encodes CDR1 MNHNY and CDR2 SVGAGI (reference sequence). V lost 0 bases and J 1 base, leaving 7 bases between the germline ends. The CDR3 DNA sequence: TGTGCCAGCAGTTACTCCGGGGGTTCCTACGAGCAGTACTTC. Protein sequence: CASSYSGGSYEQYF.

J is TRBJ1-5 and V is TRBV5-1; TRBD1 is a possible D gene (5 bases). This CDR3 has 13 residues. V was cut by 4 bases and J by 9 bases, with 14 bases left in between. Germline CDR1 SGHRS, CDR2 YFSETQ. The CDR3 DNA is TGCGCCAGCAGCCTTGGGGGGGTCGGGCCCCAGCATTTT. This codes for CASSLGGVGPQHF.

Concerning this clone: Different DNA sequences within this sample yield the same CDR3. The gene calls are TRBV18 and TRBJ2-7; no clear D. Deletions cut 2 bases from V and 6 bases from J, with 8 bases between. CDR1 and CDR2 from the germline V gene are KGHSH and LQKENI. The CDR3 contains 12 residues. The CDR3 sequence: CASSPNSGEQYF. CDR3 bases: TGTGCCAGCTCACCAAACTCGGGCGAGCAGTACTTC.

This clone was seen just once. The genes are TRBV6-5 and TRBJ2-7; TRBD1 is a possible D gene (6 bases). CDR3 size: 11 residues. The V gene's germline CDR1 is MNHEY and CDR2 SVGAGI. Trimming left V 8 bases short and J 5 bases short, with 10 bases between. CDR3 in amino acids: CASAGVNEQYF. In DNA, the CDR3 is TGTGCCAGCGCAGGGGTCAACGAGCAGTACTTC.

The chain carries TRBV5-1 and TRBJ2-7, with unresolved D. CDR3 length: 12 amino acids. Germline V gene sequence: CDR1 SGHRS, CDR2 YFSETQ. The ends were cut back, 4 bases at V and 3 bases at J, with 8 bases in the middle. The CDR3 protein is CASSPSFYEQYF. CDR3 DNA sequence: TGCGCCAGCAGCCCCAGCTTCTACGAGCAGTACTTC.

The chain joins TRBV4-1 to TRBJ1-3; D is undetermined. Trimming pared 7 bases from V and 4 bases from J, leaving 11 bases between. The CDR3 sequence is 13 residues long. Germline V CDR1 and CDR2: MGHRA, YSYEKL. The CDR3 protein is CASTATSGNTIYF. The CDR3 DNA reads as TGCGCCAGCACCGCAACCAGCGGAAACACCATATATTTT.

This clone was seen just once. This chain connects TRBV19 to TRBJ2-1; D is unclear. The CDR3 is made up of 13 amino acids. V lost 9 bases to trimming and J lost 7 bases, with 16 bases between them. The germline V gene has CDR1 LNHDA and CDR2 SQIVND (reference sequence). CDR3 coding DNA: TGTGCCAGCGGTGTTCTGGGAAGAAATGAGCAGTTCTTC. Protein product: CASGVLGRNEQFF. Combining the CDR3 with reference TRBV19 and TRBJ2-1 gives the whole variable domain DGGITQSPKYLFRKEGQNVTLSCEQNLNHDAMYWYRQDPGQGLRLIYYSQIVNDFQKGDIAEGYSVSREKKESFPLTVTSAQKNPTAFYLCASGVLGRNEQFFGPGTRLTVL.

The chain carries TRBV30 and TRBJ1-2; D is uncertain. V lost 7 bases, J lost 5 bases, and 23 bases lay in between. Germline CDR1 GTSNPN, CDR2 SVGIG (reference sequence). The CDR3 sequence is 15 residues long. CDR3 DNA: TGTGCCTCCAAAACCGACGGGTACCTATTGTATGGCTACACCTTC. Residues: CASKTDGYLLYGYTF.

This clone appeared a single time. The rearrangement joins TRBV7-9 to TRBJ2-3; TRBD2 matches 14 bases. Germline CDR1 reads SEHNR; CDR2 reads FQNEAQ (reference sequence). CDR3 length equals 17 residues. V gave up 5 bases and J gave up 3 bases; unmatched junction bases: 7. CDR3 amino acids: CASSVGTSGGGTDTQYF. In DNA form, the CDR3 reads TGTGCCAGCAGCGTCGGGACTAGCGGGGGCGGGACAGATACGCAGTATTTT. Combining the CDR3 with reference TRBV7-9 and TRBJ2-3 gives the whole variable domain DTGVSQNPRHKITKRGQNVTFRCDPISEHNRLYWYRQTLGQGPEFLTYFQNEAQLEKSRLLSDRFSAERPKGSFSTLEIQRTEQGDSAMYLCASSVGTSGGGTDTQYFGPGTRLTVL.

The genes are TRBV15 and TRBJ2-1; D perhaps matches TRBD2 (5 bases). This CDR3 is built from 15 residues. V shed 0 bases and J shed 5 bases, with 11 bases lying between them. Per the germline V gene, CDR1 is LNHNV and CDR2 is YYDKDF (reference sequence). CDR3 in amino acids: CATSRDSWGDNEQFF. CDR3 bases: TGTGCCACCAGCAGAGATAGTTGGGGAGACAATGAGCAGTTCTTC.

J is TRBJ2-5 and V is TRBV6-6; 8 nucleotides agree with TRBD1. The CDR3 totals 15 residues. In germline, CDR1 is MNHNY, CDR2 SVGAGI (reference sequence). V was pared by 5 bases and J by 3 bases, with 8 bases of the junction left unmatched. CDR3: CASSLVQGGKETQYF. The CDR3 bases are TGTGCCAGCAGTCTCGTACAGGGGGGAAAAGAGACCCAGTACTTC.

This chain connects TRBV10-1 to TRBJ1-2, with D possibly being TRBD1 (5 bases). There are 13 residues in the CDR3. The germline V and J ends were trimmed by 3 bases and 4 bases, with 9 bases remaining between them. Germline V gives CDR1 WNHNN, CDR2 SYGVQD (reference sequence). CDR3 nucleotide sequence: TGCGCCAGCAGTGACGAGGGGTCCTATGGCTACACCTTC. It translates to CASSDEGSYGYTF.

This sequence joins TRBV2 and TRBJ1-1; D unresolved. The germline V gene encodes CDR1 SNHLY and CDR2 FYNNEI. V lost 5 bases and J 3 bases, leaving 13 bases between the germline ends. The CDR3 runs to 14 residues. For the CDR3, the DNA is TGTGCCAGCAGTAAGGAAGGGAGTTACACTGAAGCTTTCTTT. Its translation is CASSKEGSYTEAFF.

The chain recombines TRBV5-1 with TRBJ2-5; 8 bases are a match to TRBD1. V lost 3 bases and J lost 4; bases outside the gene matches: 8. The CDR3 spans 15 residues. Per the germline V gene, CDR1 is SGHRS and CDR2 is YFSETQ. The CDR3 loop is CASSSSLQGGETQYF. The CDR3 DNA reads as TGCGCCAGCAGCTCCTCTTTACAGGGGGGAGAGACCCAGTACTTC. The full variable domain, completed using reference TRBV5-1 and TRBJ2-5, is KAGVTQTPRYLIKTRGQQVTLSCSPISGHRSVSWYQQTPGQGLQFLFEYFSETQRNKGNFPGRFSGRQFSNSRSEMNVSTLELGDSALYLCASSSSLQGGETQYFGPGTRLLVL.

This chain connects TRBV10-1 to TRBJ2-3; D remains ambiguous. The CDR3 runs 14 residues. CDR1 and CDR2 from the germline V gene are WNHNN and SYGVQD (reference sequence). V shed 2 bases and J shed 5 bases, with 11 bases lying between them. The CDR3 here is CASSETAILDTQYF. The CDR3 nucleotides are TGCGCCAGCAGTGAGACCGCAATCTTAGATACGCAGTATTTT.

This chain connects TRBV18 to TRBJ1-1; D is perhaps TRBD1 (5 bases). Germline lookup yields CDR1 KGHSH and CDR2 LQKENI. The CDR3 length is 15 residues. The V end was cut by 0 bases, the J end by 4 bases, with 12 bases between. CDR3 amino acids: CASSPPKGESTEAFF. CDR3 in DNA: TGTGCCAGCTCACCACCGAAAGGGGAGAGCACTGAAGCTTTCTTT. Drawing the rest from reference TRBV18 and TRBJ1-1, the complete variable domain is NAGVMQNPRHLVRRRGQEARLRCSPMKGHSHVYWYRQLPEEGLKFMVYLQKENIIDESGMPKERFSAEFPKEGPSILRIQQVVRGDSAAYFCASSPPKGESTEAFFGQGTRLTVV.

The chain carries TRBV5-6 and TRBJ2-7; 7 nucleotides agree with TRBD1. The CDR3 spans 14 residues. The germline CDR1 and CDR2 sequences are SGHDT and YYEEEE. The trim removed 5 bases at V and 3 bases at J, leaving 8 bases unmatched. In DNA form, the CDR3 reads TGTGCCAGCAGTTCCAGTGGGACAGACTACGAGCAGTACTTC. As protein: CASSSSGTDYEQYF.